This TCR beta chain was observed in a study of blood T cell repertoires in COVID-19. Repertoires were generated with immunoSEQ multiplex PCR, while TCRdb's copy carries only in-frame clones and drops some. The sample records about 380,000 clones, 88% being singletons. Specimen: PBMCs or T cells enriched from blood (not recorded which). The TCR sequence derives from a woman aged 18-29 years who had recovered from COVID-19.

The CDR3: CASSPAPGLASLQKYF. The CDR3 DNA reads as TGTGCCAGCAGTCCTGCCCCGGGACTAGCCTCCCTTCAAAAGTATTTT. The V call is TRBV2, the J call TRBJ2-3, with TRBD2 matching over 9 bases. Germline CDR1 reads SNHLY; CDR2 reads FYNNEI. V was pared by 5 bases and J by 13 bases, with 19 bases of the junction left unmatched. The CDR3 runs to 16 residues.